The sequence of this TCR beta chain was determined in a study of blood T cell repertoires in COVID-19. Study-level background: Donors in the United States, Italy and Spain gave samples during acute or convalescent COVID-19. T cells, B-cell-depleted T cells, or PBMCs supplied cDNA or gDNA.

Methods used by the authors: Amplification of reference gene primers provided the estimated nucleated cell counts. Method: immunoSEQ multiplex PCR; TCRdb's copy keeps in-frame clones and lacks some. The V and J calls and clone size come from that table; D and trimming were worked out from the DNA. The data hold about 250,000 clones, with roughly 84% observed a single time. This clone was detected only a few times. The sequenced sample consisted of PBMCs or T cells enriched from blood (not recorded which). This clonotype was obtained from a man in his fifties or sixties who had recovered from COVID-19.

CDR3 DNA: TGTGCCAGCAGCTTAGAAAAGAGTGGGGGGACAGGGGAAACTAACTATGGCTACACCTTC. This sequence encodes CASSLEKSGGTGETNYGYTF. The V call is TRBV11-3, the J call TRBJ1-2; 10 bases map to TRBD1. The CDR3 contains 20 residues. Trimming at V came to 0 bases and at J to 0 bases, leaving 13 bases not matched to a gene. Germline CDR1 is SGHNT and CDR2 is YENEEA.